One T cell receptor beta chain is described in this entry. This clonotype was seen repeatedly, ten times or more. What this receptor recognizes is not known. The record has no base qualities; no much larger clone is one base away. The CDR3 numbers 15 residues from cysteine through phenylalanine. Only CDR3 DNA is held: 45 bases, read in frame from base 1. The germline V end is reduced by 7 bases and the J end by 3 bases; junction bases left unmatched: 7. This sample is part of a study of T cells in Graves' hyperthyroidism and ophthalmopathy (dated by TCRdb to about 2019). Study-level background: Peripheral blood was collected at initial diagnosis, before any treatment. Thyroid tissue and blood T-cell repertoires from roughly 6 Graves' hyperthyroidism patients were also compared in the study. Prospective prediction of ophthalmopathy was tested in an independent validation cohort consisting of roughly 19 hyperthyroidism patients and approximately 16 patients who later progressed to ophthalmopathy. The 75 to 100 discovery patients were divided at random into training and test sets in a 7:3 ratio. TCR V-J signatures able to tell the groups apart were searched for in a discovery cohort of 100 or so patients, of whom more than 40 had Graves' ophthalmopathy and more than 55 had stable Graves' hyperthyroidism. Once sampling was done, hyperthyroidism patients were given methimazole at a starting dose of 30 mg daily, whereas ophthalmopathy patients were given high-dose intravenous methylprednisolone. According to the paper, TCR Vbeta CDR3 sequencing was carried out on 135 peripheral blood samples, which came from about 45 ophthalmopathy, around 75 hyperthyroidism and some 17 progressor patients. The investigation overall reported the following: A model built on a 13 V-J signature distinguished ophthalmopathy from stable hyperthyroidism, reaching 85% to 90% sensitivity and around 81% specificity in cross-validation and 80%/75% in testing. In validation, progression to ophthalmopathy was predicted by the model with almost 71% sensitivity and around 76% specificity, a median of 6.5 months before onset. Most expanded thyroid clonotypes (frequency above 0.001) were also detected in blood, suggesting blood repertoires may reflect thyroid immune responses. No statistical method was used to fix the sample size in advance, and group allocation was not hidden from the investigators.

The TCR beta CDR3 regions were amplified from RNA transcripts. The first round of RT-PCR for the TCR CDR3 was performed with the HTBI primer set and the Qiagen OneStep RT-PCR kit. Libraries were constructed in a second round of multiplex PCR, after which size selection and purification were carried out. Libraries were sequenced paired-end with 100 bp reads on an Illumina HiSeq2000. Concerning the study's data processing: SOAPnuke was used to process the raw data, throwing out any read that contained adapters or uncalled bases, had a mean Phred below 15, or lacked an exact constant-primer or identifier match. High-quality paired reads were merged with COPE v1.2.5, and unique nucleotide sequences were defined as clonotypes. MiTCR v1.1 was used to align the clonotypes against IMGT TRBV, TRBD and TRBJ reference segments. Only V-J combinations with frequency above 0.0001, covering about 99% of repertoires, were analysed. The TCS score was defined as the ratio of F50 (clonal expansion) to E x V (chaos), calculated using BLOSUM62-based TCRdist between CDR3 peptides within each V-J. Welch's t-statistics and random forest reduced around 550 V-J features to about 13, which were used in a naive Bayes classifier (R e1071). TCRdb reprocessed the public reads (quality trimming at Q25 with fastp, clone calling with MiXCR) and kept in-frame beta chains. Rows matching on CDR3 protein sequence are summarized as one entry with the most common DNA and genes. For this entry, the V and J calls and clone size follow TCRdb and not the study's own pipeline. For this sample the table gives fewer than 600,000 distinct CDR3 sequences, of which approximately 15% were detected only once. Around a sixth of the sample goes to the ten largest clones.

Stable Graves' hyperthyroidism was defined as no progression to ophthalmopathy during 18 months of follow-up. Hyperthyroidism patients were newly diagnosed, with disease duration under 2 months, and aged 18 to 65 years. Any patient with an uncontrolled infection, another autoimmune disease, pregnancy or lactation was excluded. Diagnoses were based on clinical symptoms, serum thyroxine and TRAb, thyroid ultrasound and orbital computed tomography. PBMCs were isolated from 7.5 to 10 ml of fresh peripheral blood by Ficoll-Paque density gradient centrifugation. Trizol reagent was used to extract total RNA, and RNA quality was then checked on an Agilent 2100 Bioanalyzer.

The source is a woman aged 18-29 years with Graves' hyperthyroidism. Sequencing used blood. The chain is encoded by TRBV12-3 or TRBV12-4 joined to TRBJ2-5; 11 bases in the junction line up with TRBD2. In nucleotides, the sequence is TGTGCCAGCACCCTAGGGACTAGCGGAAAAGAGACCCAGTACTTC. This gives the protein CASTLGTSGKETQYF.